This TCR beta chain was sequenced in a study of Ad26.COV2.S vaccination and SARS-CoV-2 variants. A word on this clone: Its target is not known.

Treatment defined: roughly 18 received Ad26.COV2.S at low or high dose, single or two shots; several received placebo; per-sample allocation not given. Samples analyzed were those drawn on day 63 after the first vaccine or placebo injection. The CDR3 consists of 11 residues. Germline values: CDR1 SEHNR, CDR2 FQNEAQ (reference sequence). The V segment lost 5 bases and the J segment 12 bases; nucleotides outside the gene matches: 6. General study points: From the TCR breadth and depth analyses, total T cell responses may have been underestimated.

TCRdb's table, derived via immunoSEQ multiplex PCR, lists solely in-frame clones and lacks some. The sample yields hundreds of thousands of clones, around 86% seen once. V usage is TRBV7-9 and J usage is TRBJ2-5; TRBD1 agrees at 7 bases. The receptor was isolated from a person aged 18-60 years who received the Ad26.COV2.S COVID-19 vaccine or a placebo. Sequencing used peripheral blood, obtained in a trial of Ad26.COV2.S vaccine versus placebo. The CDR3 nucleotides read TGTGCCAGCAGCGCCGACAGGGCTAAGTACTTC. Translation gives CASSADRAKYF.